The entry below describes one T cell receptor beta chain. The study drew participants aged 18 to 89 years from some 23 US areas. Clinical history reported by participants formed the basis on which cohorts were assigned. Either two negative PCRs, clearance, or symptom resolution qualified Cohort 3 donors as recovered. This table comes from immunoSEQ multiplex PCR, and its TCRdb copy is limited to in-frame clones, with some not included. Of fewer than 350,000 clones in the sample, about 83% are singletons; the top ten hold about 5.5%. This sample is drawn from a study of blood T cell repertoires in COVID-19. Study-level background: Italy, Spain and the United States were the sources of the convalescent and acute COVID-19 samples.

Germline CDR1 is MDHEN and CDR2 is SYDVKM. This CDR3 comprises 12 residues. V lost 4 bases, J lost 5 bases, and 6 bases lay in between. The sequenced material came from PBMCs or T cells enriched from blood (not recorded which). This clonotype was obtained from a woman in her 40s who had recovered from COVID-19. The V call is TRBV28, the J call TRBJ1-5, with D unresolved. As DNA, the CDR3 is TGTGCCAGCAGTTCCACTCATCAGCCCCAGCATTTT. Translated, it gives CASSSTHQPQHF. Based on the CDR3 plus reference TRBV28 and TRBJ1-5, the full variable domain is DVKVTQSSRYLVKRTGEKVFLECVQDMDHENMFWYRQDPGLGLRLIYFSYDVKMKEKGDIPEGYSVSREKKERFSLILESASTNQTSMYLCASSSTHQPQHFGDGTRLSIL.